The 8 T cell receptor beta chains below all came from one sample that was sequenced in a study of blood T cells in healthy people across ages. The use of a sample-barcoded 5' primer and a J-beta primer mix characterized a second PCR of roughly 6 to 12 cycles. TCRdb re-analysed the 5' RACE reads in MiXCR, keeping a single row per CDR3 protein. The sample has 870,000 or so distinct CDR3 sequences, under 35% seen once. Sequenced material: blood. All receptors derive from a woman of 80 years or more in good health.

This clonotype was observed many times. V usage is TRBV7-2 and J usage is TRBJ2-7, with a tentative D call TRBD1 (5 bases). Germline V gene sequence: CDR1 SGHTA, CDR2 FQGNSA. CDR3 length equals 12 residues. Trimming removed 5 bases from V and 3 bases from J, with 8 bases in between. The CDR3 is CASSTQGYEQYF. In DNA form, the CDR3 reads TGTGCCAGCAGCACTCAGGGCTACGAGCAGTACTTC.

This clonotype appeared a few times. The chain carries TRBV28 and TRBJ2-1, with TRBD1 matching over 9 bases. CDR1 is MDHEN and CDR2 is SYDVKM in the germline V gene. After removal of 4 bases from V and 7 bases from J, the junction contained 14 bases not matched to a gene. The CDR3 is 17 amino acids. CDR3 region: CASSYRFRDREKNEQFF. CDR3 DNA sequence: TGTGCCAGCAGTTATAGATTCCGGGACAGGGAAAAGAATGAGCAGTTCTTC.

This clonotype was counted only a few times. This sequence joins TRBV20-1 and TRBJ2-7; 16 nucleotides line up with TRBD2. With 6 bases clipped from V and 7 bases from J, the junction kept 12 bases outside the gene matches. This CDR3 has 16 amino acids. The germline gives CDR1 DFQATT, CDR2 SNEGSKA (reference sequence). The CDR3 sequence: CSAGLAGGPTYNEQYF. CDR3 DNA sequence: TGCAGTGCGGGACTAGCGGGGGGGCCCACCTACAATGAGCAGTACTTC.

As DNA, the CDR3 is TGTGCCAGCAGCTTAGGACAGATCTATTATGGCTACACCTTC. It translates to CASSLGQIYYGYTF. The chain uses TRBV7-9 and TRBJ1-2, with a possible D match to TRBD1 (5 bases). V was clipped by 1 base and J by 5 bases, with 11 bases between them. Germline V lookup: CDR1 SEHNR, CDR2 FQNEAQ (reference sequence). The CDR3 loop spans 14 amino acids. The entire variable domain, with the rest obtained from reference TRBV7-9 and TRBJ1-2, is as follows: DTGVSQNPRHKITKRGQNVTFRCDPISEHNRLYWYRQTLGQGPEFLTYFQNEAQLEKSRLLSDRFSAERPKGSFSTLEIQRTEQGDSAMYLCASSLGQIYYGYTFGSGTRLTVV.

This clonotype was seen repeatedly, ten times or more. The V gene is TRBV20-1, the J gene TRBJ2-7, with TRBD2 identical over 9 bases. V lost 5 bases to trimming and J lost 3 bases; unmatched junction nucleotides: 5. The CDR3 sequence is 13 residues long. The V gene's germline CDR1 is DFQATT and CDR2 SNEGSKA (reference sequence). CDR3 nucleotides: TGCAGTGCTGTGACTAGCGGTGACTACGAGCAGTACTTC. It encodes CSAVTSGDYEQYF.

This clonotype was detected ten times or more. CDR3 nucleotides: TGTGCCAGCAGCCGAGAGCGGGGGGGCACCACTGAGCAGTTCTTC. Its protein product is CASSRERGGTTEQFF. V and J are TRBV4-2 and TRBJ2-1; 10 bases fit TRBD2. This CDR3 has 15 amino acids. CDR1 is LGHNA, CDR2 YNFKEQ, per germline. Trimming at V came to 4 bases and at J to 9 bases, leaving 9 bases not matched to a gene.

With regard to this clonotype: Germline is not matched at one junction end, which may reflect a read error. Here the CDR3 reads CASCGSNNHGYTF. The CDR3 coding sequence is TGTGCCAGCTGCGGCAGCAATAACCATGGCTACACCTTC. The gene calls are TRBV6-2 or TRBV6-3 and TRBJ1-2; D remains ambiguous. The CDR3 is made up of 13 amino acids. Germline V gene data show CDR1 as MNHEY and CDR2 as SVGEGT.

This clonotype has ten or more counts. This chain uses TRBV20-1 with TRBJ1-2; 7 bases are shared with TRBD1. This CDR3 region has 11 residues. Trimming cost V 5 bases and J 5 bases; bases outside gene matches: 2. Germline-derived CDR1 and CDR2 are DFQATT and SNEGSKA (reference sequence). CDR3 sequence (DNA): TGCAGTGCTTACAGGGGTTATGGCTACACCTTC. The encoded protein is CSAYRGYGYTF.